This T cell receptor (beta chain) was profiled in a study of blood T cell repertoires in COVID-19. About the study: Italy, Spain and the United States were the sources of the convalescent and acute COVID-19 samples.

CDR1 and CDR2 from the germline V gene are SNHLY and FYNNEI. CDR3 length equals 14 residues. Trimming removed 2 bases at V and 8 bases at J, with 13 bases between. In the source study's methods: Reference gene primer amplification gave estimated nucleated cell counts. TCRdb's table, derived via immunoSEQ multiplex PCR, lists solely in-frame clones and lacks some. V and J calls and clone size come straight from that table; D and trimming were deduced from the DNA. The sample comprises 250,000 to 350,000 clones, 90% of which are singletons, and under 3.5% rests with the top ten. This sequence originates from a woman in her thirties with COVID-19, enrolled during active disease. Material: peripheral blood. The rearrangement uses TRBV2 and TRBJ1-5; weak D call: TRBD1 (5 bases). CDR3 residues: CASSENLLGEPQHF. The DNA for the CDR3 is TGTGCCAGCAGTGAAAACCTGTTAGGGGAGCCCCAGCATTTT.